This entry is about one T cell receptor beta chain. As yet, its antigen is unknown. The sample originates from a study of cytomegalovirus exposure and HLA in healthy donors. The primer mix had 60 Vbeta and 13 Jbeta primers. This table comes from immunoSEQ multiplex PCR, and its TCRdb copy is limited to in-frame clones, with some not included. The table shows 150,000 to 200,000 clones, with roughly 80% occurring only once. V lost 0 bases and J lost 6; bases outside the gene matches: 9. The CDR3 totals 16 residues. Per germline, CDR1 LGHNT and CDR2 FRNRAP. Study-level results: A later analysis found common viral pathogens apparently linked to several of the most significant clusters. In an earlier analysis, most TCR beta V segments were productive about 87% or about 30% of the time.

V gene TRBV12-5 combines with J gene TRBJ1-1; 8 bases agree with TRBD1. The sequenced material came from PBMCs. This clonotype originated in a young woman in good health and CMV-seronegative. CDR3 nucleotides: TGTGCTAGTGGTTTGGTTGTCGTGGGACAGGCTCCTGAAGCTTTCTTT. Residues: CASGLVVVGQAPEAFF. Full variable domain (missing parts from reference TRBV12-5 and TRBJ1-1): DARVTQTPRHKVTEMGQEVTMRCQPILGHNTVFWYRQTMMQGLELLAYFRNRAPLDDSGMPKDRFSAEMPDATLATLKIQPSEPRDSAVYFCASGLVVVGQAPEAFFGQGTRLTVV.